The 15 T cell receptor beta chains below all came from one sample that was sequenced in a study of Ad26.COV2.S vaccination and SARS-CoV-2 variants. Repertoires were generated with immunoSEQ multiplex PCR, while TCRdb's copy carries only in-frame clones and drops some. The data contain some 450,000 clones, 90% of them singletons. Treatment reported: around 19 received Ad26.COV2.S at low or high dose, single or two shots; 5 received placebo; per-sample allocation not given. Sampling was performed 63 days after the first vaccine or placebo injection. The sample was peripheral blood, taken in a trial of Ad26.COV2.S vaccine versus placebo. The receptors derive from a person between 18 and 60 years old who received the Ad26.COV2.S COVID-19 vaccine or a placebo.

This clone was recorded only once. The chain employs TRBV6-4 and TRBJ2-6, with D unclear. With 4 bases removed from V and 11 bases from J, the gap between germline ends came to 12 bases. Germline CDR1 MRHNA, CDR2 SNTAGT. There are 13 residues in the CDR3. The CDR3 coding sequence is TGTGCCAGCAGTGGGGAATCCGGAGACGTCCTGACTTTC. Protein: CASSGESGDVLTF.

CDR3 DNA sequence: TGCGCCAGCAGCCAAGTGGGTGGCAATCAGCCCCAGCATTTT. This sequence encodes CASSQVGGNQPQHF. This chain uses TRBV4-1 with TRBJ1-5; D is ambiguous. V gave up 1 base and J gave up 2 bases, with 6 bases separating them. Germline V gene data show CDR1 as MGHRA and CDR2 as YSYEKL. CDR3 size: 14 residues.

The chain recombines TRBV9 with TRBJ1-1, with D unresolved. Trimming took 0 bases from V and 0 from J, leaving 15 bases between them. CDR1 SGDLS and CDR2 YYNGEE come from the germline V gene. The CDR3 runs to 17 residues. CDR3 residues: CASSVGGGKLVNTEAFF. In DNA form, the CDR3 reads TGTGCCAGCAGCGTAGGGGGAGGGAAACTCGTGAACACTGAAGCTTTCTTT.

The chain uses TRBV7-8 and TRBJ1-4, with D hard to call. The CDR3 runs 20 residues. Germline loops: CDR1 SGHVS, CDR2 FQNEAQ. V was shortened by 0 bases and J by 1 base, with 21 bases between the two germline ends. CDR3 DNA sequence: TGTGCCAGCAGCTTAGCAAGACCCCGACCAGGTCCTAGAACTAATGAAAAACTGTTTTTT. Protein: CASSLARPRPGPRTNEKLFF.

The chain joins TRBV6-2 or TRBV6-3 to TRBJ2-5; 7 bases are shared with TRBD1. The ends lost 0 bases at V and 2 bases at J; junction bases unmatched: 3. The CDR3 is 15 amino acids. Germline lookup yields CDR1 MNHEY and CDR2 SVGEGT. The CDR3 spells CASSYSGTDQETQYF. The CDR3 DNA reads TGTGCCAGCAGTTACTCGGGGACAGATCAAGAGACCCAGTACTTC.

This sequence joins TRBV6-2 or TRBV6-3 and TRBJ2-1; D ambiguous. From germline, CDR1 is MNHEY and CDR2 SVGEGT. The CDR3 spans 17 residues. V was cut by 4 bases and J by 4 bases, with 20 bases left in between. CDR3 DNA: TGTGCCAGCAGTTCATGGGGTGCCTCCTTGATTTACAATGAGCAGTTCTTC. This gives the protein CASSSWGASLIYNEQFF.

V gene TRBV6-2 or TRBV6-3 combines with J gene TRBJ2-7; 10 nucleotides align to TRBD2. From germline, CDR1 is MNHEY and CDR2 SVGEGT. The CDR3 runs 15 residues. Trimming removed 0 bases from V and 2 bases from J; junction bases left unmatched: 1. This CDR3 is CASSYSLAGPYEQYF. As DNA, the CDR3 is TGTGCCAGCAGTTACTCACTAGCGGGGCCCTACGAGCAGTACTTC.

This chain joins TRBV5-8 and TRBJ2-7, with 15 bases fitting TRBD2. The CDR3 totals 15 residues. In germline, CDR1 is SGHTS, CDR2 YDEGEE. J gave up 7 bases and V 4 bases, and 6 bases lay outside the gene matches. CDR3 sequence: CASSLRGTSGREQYF. The CDR3, as DNA: TGTGCCAGCAGCCTGCGTGGGACTAGCGGGAGGGAGCAGTACTTC.

This clone occurred once. The rearrangement joins TRBV6-5 to TRBJ2-5; 12 bases are a match to TRBD2. Losses at the gene ends were 9 bases for V and 4 bases for J; bases not matched to a gene: 6. Germline values: CDR1 MNHEY, CDR2 SVGAGI. This CDR3 comprises 14 residues. CDR3 coding DNA: TGTGCCAGTGGAGCGGGACTAGCGGGAGAGACCCAGTACTTC. This translates into CASGAGLAGETQYF.

This chain connects TRBV30 to TRBJ2-3; D tentatively reads TRBD1 or TRBD2 (5 bases each). Trimming left V 5 bases short and J 0 bases short, with 15 bases between. The V gene's germline CDR1 is GTSNPN and CDR2 SVGIG (reference sequence). This CDR3 has 15 residues. In DNA, the CDR3 is TGTGCCTGGGCCGCCGGGACGGAGAGCACAGATACGCAGTATTTT. The encoded protein is CAWAAGTESTDTQYF.

The chain joins TRBV20-1 to TRBJ2-1, with 7 bases that match TRBD2. The length of the CDR3 is 16 residues. The junction had 16 bases not matched to a gene; V was cut back by 3 bases and J by 8 bases. Per germline, CDR1 DFQATT and CDR2 SNEGSKA (reference sequence). This chain's CDR3 is CSASSTAGVDPYEQFF. The CDR3 nucleotides are TGCAGTGCTAGTTCCACGGCGGGAGTAGATCCCTATGAGCAGTTCTTC.

The rearrangement links TRBV5-1 to TRBJ2-7; 16 bases map to TRBD2. V shed 3 bases and J 4 bases; nucleotides not matched to a gene: 10. Germline V gene data show CDR1 as SGHRS and CDR2 as YFSETQ. This CDR3 comprises 18 residues. The CDR3 DNA follows: TGCGCCAGCAGCTCGGGACTAGCGGGAGGGCTAGTCGGTTACGAGCAGTACTTC. Its translation: CASSSGLAGGLVGYEQYF.

J is TRBJ1-2 and V is TRBV7-9; 8 positions agree with TRBD1. The V gene's germline CDR1 is SEHNR and CDR2 FQNEAQ (reference sequence). The CDR3 contains 15 residues. J gave up 4 bases and V 5 bases, and 9 bases lay outside the gene matches. The CDR3 is CASSAFRTGIYGYTF. Written as DNA, the CDR3 is TGTGCCAGCAGCGCCTTCCGGACAGGGATCTATGGCTACACCTTC.

This clone was picked up one time. This chain connects TRBV30 to TRBJ2-2; D gene ambiguous. The germline V gene encodes CDR1 GTSNPN and CDR2 SVGIG (reference sequence). The CDR3 runs to 13 residues. V lost 3 bases and J 4 bases, leaving 9 bases between the germline ends. The CDR3 protein is CAWSRGVTGELFF. CDR3 in DNA: TGTGCCTGGAGCCGCGGAGTCACCGGGGAGCTGTTTTTT.

This clone was detected a few times. CDR3 in amino acids: CASSPSQGDPYEQYF. The DNA for the CDR3 is TGTGCCAGCAGCCCCTCGCAGGGGGATCCCTACGAGCAGTACTTC. V and J are TRBV7-2 and TRBJ2-7, with TRBD1 identical over 7 bases. CDR1 and CDR2 from the germline V gene are SGHTA and FQGNSA. The CDR3 runs 15 residues. Trimming took 5 bases from V and 2 from J; bases not matched to a gene: 9.